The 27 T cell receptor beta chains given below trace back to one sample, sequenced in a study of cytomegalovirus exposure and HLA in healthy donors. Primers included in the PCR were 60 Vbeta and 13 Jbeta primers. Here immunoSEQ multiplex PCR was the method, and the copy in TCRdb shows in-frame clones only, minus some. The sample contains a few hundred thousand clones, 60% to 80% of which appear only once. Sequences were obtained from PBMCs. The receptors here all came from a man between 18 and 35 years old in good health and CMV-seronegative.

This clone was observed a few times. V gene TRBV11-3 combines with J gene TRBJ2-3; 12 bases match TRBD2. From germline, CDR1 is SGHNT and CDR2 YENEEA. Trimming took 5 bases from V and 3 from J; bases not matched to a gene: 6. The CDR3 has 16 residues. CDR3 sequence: CASSTSTSGGTDTQYF. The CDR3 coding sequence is TGTGCCAGCAGCACCTCGACTAGCGGGGGTACAGATACGCAGTATTTT.

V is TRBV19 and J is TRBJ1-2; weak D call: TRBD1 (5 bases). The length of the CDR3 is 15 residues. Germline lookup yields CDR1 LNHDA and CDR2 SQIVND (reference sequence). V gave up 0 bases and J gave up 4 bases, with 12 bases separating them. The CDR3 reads CASSIDKGNGYGYTF. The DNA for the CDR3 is TGTGCCAGTAGTATAGACAAGGGGAACGGCTATGGCTACACCTTC.

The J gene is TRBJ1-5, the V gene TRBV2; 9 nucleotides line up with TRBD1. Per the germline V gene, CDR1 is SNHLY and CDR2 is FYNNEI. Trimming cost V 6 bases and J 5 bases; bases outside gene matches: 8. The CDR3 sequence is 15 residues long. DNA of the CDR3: TGTGCCAGCAGCCGAGGACAGGGGTCAGATCAGCCCCAGCATTTT. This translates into CASSRGQGSDQPQHF.

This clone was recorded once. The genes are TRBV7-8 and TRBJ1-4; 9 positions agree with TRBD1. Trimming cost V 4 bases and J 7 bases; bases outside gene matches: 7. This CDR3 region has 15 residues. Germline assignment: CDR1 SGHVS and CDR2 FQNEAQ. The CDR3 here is CASSSGQGIREKLFF. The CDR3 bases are TGTGCCAGCAGCTCGGGACAGGGAATTCGTGAAAAACTGTTTTTT.

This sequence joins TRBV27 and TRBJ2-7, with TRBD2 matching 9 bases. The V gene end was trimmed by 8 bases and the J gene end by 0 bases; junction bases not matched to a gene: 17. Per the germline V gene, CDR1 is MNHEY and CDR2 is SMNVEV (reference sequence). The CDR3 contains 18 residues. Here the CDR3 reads CASRHGVTSGPGSYEQYF. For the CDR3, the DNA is TGTGCCAGCCGACATGGGGTGACTAGCGGACCAGGCTCCTACGAGCAGTACTTC.

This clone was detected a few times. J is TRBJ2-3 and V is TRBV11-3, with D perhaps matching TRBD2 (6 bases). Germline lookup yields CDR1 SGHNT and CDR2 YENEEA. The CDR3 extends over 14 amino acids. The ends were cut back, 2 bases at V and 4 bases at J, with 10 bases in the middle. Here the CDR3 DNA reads TGTGCCAGCAGCTTACTAGCGTCCTCAGATACGCAGTATTTT. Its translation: CASSLLASSDTQYF.

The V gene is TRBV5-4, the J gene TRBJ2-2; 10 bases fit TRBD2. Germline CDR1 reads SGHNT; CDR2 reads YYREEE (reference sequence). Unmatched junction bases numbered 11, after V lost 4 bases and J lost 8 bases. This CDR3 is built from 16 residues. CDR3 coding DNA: TGTGCCAGCAGCCAAGGAGCGGGAGGGCCGGATGGGGAGCTGTTTTTT. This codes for CASSQGAGGPDGELFF.

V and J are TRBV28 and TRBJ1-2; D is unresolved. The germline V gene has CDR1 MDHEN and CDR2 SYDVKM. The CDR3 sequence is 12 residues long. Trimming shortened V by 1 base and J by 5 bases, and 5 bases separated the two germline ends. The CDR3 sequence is CASSLSGYGYTF. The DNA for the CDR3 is TGTGCCAGCAGTTTATCCGGTTATGGCTACACCTTC.

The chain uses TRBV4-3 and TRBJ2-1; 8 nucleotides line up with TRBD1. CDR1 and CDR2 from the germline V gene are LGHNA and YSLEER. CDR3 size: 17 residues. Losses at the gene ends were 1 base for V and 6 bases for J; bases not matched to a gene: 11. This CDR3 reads CASSQGSGTGAGNEQFF. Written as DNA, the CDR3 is TGCGCCAGCAGCCAAGGCTCCGGGACAGGCGCGGGCAATGAGCAGTTCTTC.

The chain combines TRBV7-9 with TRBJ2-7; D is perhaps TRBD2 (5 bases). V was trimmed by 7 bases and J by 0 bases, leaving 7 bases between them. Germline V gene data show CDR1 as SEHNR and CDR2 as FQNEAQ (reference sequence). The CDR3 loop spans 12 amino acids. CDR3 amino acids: CASTRGSYEQYF. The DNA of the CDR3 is TGTGCCAGCACCCGGGGCTCCTACGAGCAGTACTTC.

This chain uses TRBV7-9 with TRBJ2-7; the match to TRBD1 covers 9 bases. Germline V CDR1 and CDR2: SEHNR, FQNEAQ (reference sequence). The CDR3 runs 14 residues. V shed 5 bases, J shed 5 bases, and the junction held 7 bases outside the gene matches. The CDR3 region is CASSPGTGSDEQYF. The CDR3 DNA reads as TGTGCCAGCAGCCCCGGGACAGGGTCGGACGAGCAGTACTTC.

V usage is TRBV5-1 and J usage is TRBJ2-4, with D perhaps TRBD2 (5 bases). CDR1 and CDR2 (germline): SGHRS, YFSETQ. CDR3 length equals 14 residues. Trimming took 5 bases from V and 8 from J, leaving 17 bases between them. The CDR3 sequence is CASSSGLPLDIQYF. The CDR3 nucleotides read TGCGCCAGCAGTTCCGGACTCCCCCTAGACATTCAGTACTTC. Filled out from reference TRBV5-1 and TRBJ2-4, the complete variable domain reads KAGVTQTPRYLIKTRGQQVTLSCSPISGHRSVSWYQQTPGQGLQFLFEYFSETQRNKGNFPGRFSGRQFSNSRSEMNVSTLELGDSALYLCASSSGLPLDIQYFGAGTRLSVL.

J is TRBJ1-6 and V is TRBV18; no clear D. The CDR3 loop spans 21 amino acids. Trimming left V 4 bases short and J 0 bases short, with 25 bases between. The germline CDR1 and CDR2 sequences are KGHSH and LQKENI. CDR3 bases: TGTGCCAGCTCACTAGGAATGTGGAGCCTATCTAAGAGCTCCTATAATTCACCCCTCCACTTT. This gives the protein CASSLGMWSLSKSSYNSPLHF.

This chain's CDR3 is CAWSPGQGAEGYTF. The CDR3 nucleotides read TGTGCCTGGAGTCCGGGACAGGGGGCCGAGGGCTACACCTTC. This chain connects TRBV30 to TRBJ1-2; 12 bases line up with TRBD1. The CDR3 length is 14 residues. Germline-derived CDR1 and CDR2 are GTSNPN and SVGIG (reference sequence). With 2 bases clipped from V and 8 bases from J, the junction kept 6 bases outside the gene matches.

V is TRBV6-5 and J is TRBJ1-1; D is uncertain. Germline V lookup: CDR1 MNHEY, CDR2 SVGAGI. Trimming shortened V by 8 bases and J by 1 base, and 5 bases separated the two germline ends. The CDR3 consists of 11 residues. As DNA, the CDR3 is TGTGCCAGCCACTCGAACACTGAAGCTTTCTTT. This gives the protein CASHSNTEAFF.

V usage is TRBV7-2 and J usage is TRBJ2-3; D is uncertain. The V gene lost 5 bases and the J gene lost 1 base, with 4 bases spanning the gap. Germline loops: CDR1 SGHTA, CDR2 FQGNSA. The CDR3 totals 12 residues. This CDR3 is CASSPGTDTQYF. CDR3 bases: TGTGCCAGCAGCCCGGGCACAGATACGCAGTATTTT. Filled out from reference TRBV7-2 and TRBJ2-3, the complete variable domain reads GAGVSQSPSNKVTEKGKDVELRCDPISGHTALYWYRQSLGQGLEFLIYFQGNSAPDKSGLPSDRFSAERTGGSVSTLTIQRTQQEDSAVYLCASSPGTDTQYFGPGTRLTVL.

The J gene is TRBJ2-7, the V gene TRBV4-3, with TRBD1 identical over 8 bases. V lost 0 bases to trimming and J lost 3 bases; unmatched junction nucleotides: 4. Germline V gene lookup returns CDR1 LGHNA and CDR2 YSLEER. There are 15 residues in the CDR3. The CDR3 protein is CASSQDQGAGYEQYF. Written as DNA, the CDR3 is TGCGCCAGCAGCCAAGATCAGGGGGCTGGCTACGAGCAGTACTTC.

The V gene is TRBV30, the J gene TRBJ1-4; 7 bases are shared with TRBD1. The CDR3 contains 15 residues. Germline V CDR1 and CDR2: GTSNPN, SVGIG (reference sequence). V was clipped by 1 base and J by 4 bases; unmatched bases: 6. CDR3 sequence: CAWSATGQLNEKLFF. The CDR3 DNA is TGTGCCTGGAGTGCCACGGGACAGCTTAATGAAAAACTGTTTTTT.

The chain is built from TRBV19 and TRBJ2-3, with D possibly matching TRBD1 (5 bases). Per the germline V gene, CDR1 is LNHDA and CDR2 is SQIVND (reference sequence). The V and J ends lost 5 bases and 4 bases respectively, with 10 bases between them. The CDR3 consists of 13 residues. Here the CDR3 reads CASSAGWSDTQYF. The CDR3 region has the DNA TGTGCCAGTAGTGCAGGGTGGTCAGATACGCAGTATTTT.

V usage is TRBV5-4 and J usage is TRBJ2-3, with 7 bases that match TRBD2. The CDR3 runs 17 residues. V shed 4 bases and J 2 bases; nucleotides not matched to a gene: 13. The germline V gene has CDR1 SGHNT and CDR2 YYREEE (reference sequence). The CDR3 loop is CASSPPGSGVNTDTQYF. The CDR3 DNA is TGTGCCAGCAGCCCCCCGGGGAGCGGGGTGAACACAGATACGCAGTATTTT.

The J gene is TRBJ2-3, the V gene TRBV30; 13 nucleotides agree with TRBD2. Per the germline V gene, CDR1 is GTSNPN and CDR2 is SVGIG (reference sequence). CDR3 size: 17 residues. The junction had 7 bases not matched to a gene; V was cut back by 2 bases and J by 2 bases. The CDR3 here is CAWSTGLAGVSTDTQYF. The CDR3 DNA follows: TGTGCCTGGAGTACCGGACTAGCGGGGGTTTCCACAGATACGCAGTATTTT.

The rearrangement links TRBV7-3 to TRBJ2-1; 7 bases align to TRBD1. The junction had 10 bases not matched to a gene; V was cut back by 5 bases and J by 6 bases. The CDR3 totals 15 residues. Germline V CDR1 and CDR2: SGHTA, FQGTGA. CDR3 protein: CASSPHRDSSNEQFF. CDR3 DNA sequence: TGTGCCAGCAGCCCGCATCGGGACAGTTCCAATGAGCAGTTCTTC. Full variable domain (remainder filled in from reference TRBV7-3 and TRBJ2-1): GAGVSQTPSNKVTEKGKYVELRCDPISGHTALYWYRQSLGQGPEFLIYFQGTGAADDSGLPNDRFFAVRPEGSVSTLKIQRTERGDSAVYLCASSPHRDSSNEQFFGPGTRLTVL.

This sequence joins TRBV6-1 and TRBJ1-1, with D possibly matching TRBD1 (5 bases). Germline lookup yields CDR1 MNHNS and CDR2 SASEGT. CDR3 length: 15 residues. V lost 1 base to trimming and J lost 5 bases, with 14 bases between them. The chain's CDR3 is CASSEGETAGTEAFF. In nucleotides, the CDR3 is TGTGCCAGCAGTGAAGGAGAGACAGCAGGAACTGAAGCTTTCTTT.

CDR3 coding DNA: TGTGCCAGCAGTTTCAGTCAGTACGAGCAGTACTTC. Residues: CASSFSQYEQYF. The chain is built from TRBV28 and TRBJ2-7, with D unclear. The germline V and J ends were trimmed by 3 bases and 4 bases, with 7 bases remaining between them. The CDR3 is made up of 12 amino acids. Germline V gene sequence: CDR1 MDHEN, CDR2 SYDVKM.

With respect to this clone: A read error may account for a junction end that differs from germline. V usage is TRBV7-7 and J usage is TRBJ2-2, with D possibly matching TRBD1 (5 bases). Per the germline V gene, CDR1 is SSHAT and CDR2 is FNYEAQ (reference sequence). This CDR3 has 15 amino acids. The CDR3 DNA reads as TGTGCTAGCAGCTTATTACAGGCTAACACCGGGGAGCTGTTTTTT. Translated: CASSLLQANTGELFF.

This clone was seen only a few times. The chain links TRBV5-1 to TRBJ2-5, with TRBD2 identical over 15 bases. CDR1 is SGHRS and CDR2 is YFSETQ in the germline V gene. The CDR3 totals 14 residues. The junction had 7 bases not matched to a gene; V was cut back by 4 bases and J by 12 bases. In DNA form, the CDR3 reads TGCGCCAGCAGCATTGGGACTAGCGGGGGGCTCAAGTACTTC. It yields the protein CASSIGTSGGLKYF.

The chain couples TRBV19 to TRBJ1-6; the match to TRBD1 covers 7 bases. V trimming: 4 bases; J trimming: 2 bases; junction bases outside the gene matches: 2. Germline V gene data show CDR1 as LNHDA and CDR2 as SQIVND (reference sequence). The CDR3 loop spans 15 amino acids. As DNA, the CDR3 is TGTGCCAGTAGTACCGGGACAGCCTATAATTCACCCCTCCACTTT. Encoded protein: CASSTGTAYNSPLHF.